Listed below are T cell receptor beta chains from one sample, sequenced in a study of T cell repertoires in cytomegalovirus infection. TCRdb fed the reads into MiXCR, producing one record per CDR3 protein. The table records about 310,000 distinct CDR3 sequences, around 25% of them present only once. These receptors have no known antigen. Sequenced here: cultured PBMCs, sampled from culture after CMV antigen stimulation. All receptors come from a human donor in good health (CMV status not recorded). Some clones in this sample may be carry-over from other donors' samples. Both conserved end residues are part of each CDR3. Fields, in order: clone size, J gene, D gene, V gene, CDR3 protein, CDR3 DNA. D genes are given only for firm matches. A clone size is listed for some rows: how often the clone was seen (once, few, many), or a class if it is expanded.

many | TRBJ2-1 | TRBD2 | TRBV7-2 | CASSLLAGGYNEQFF | TGTGCCAGCAGCTTACTAGCGGGAGGGTACAATGAGCAGTTCTTC
. | TRBJ2-6 | TRBD1 | TRBV6-5 | CASYGTVGANVLTF | TGTGCCAGCTATGGGACAGTTGGGGCCAACGTCCTGACTTTC
. | TRBJ2-4 | . | TRBV2 | CASSSGGPKNIQYF | TGTGCCAGCAGTTCAGGAGGGCCCAAAAACATTCAGTACTTC
many | TRBJ1-4 | TRBD1 | TRBV7-2 | CASSLRQGNEKLFF | TGTGCCAGCAGCCTTAGACAGGGGAACGAAAAACTGTTTTTT
. | TRBJ1-6 | . | TRBV6-5 | CASSSGISNSPLHF | TGTGCCAGCAGTTCGGGGATTAGTAATTCACCCCTCCACTTT
. | TRBJ1-4 | . | TRBV27 | CASSSGTGEKLFF | TGTGCCAGCAGTTCCGGGACGGGAGAAAAACTGTTTTTT
. | TRBJ2-1 | . | TRBV6-4 | CASSDSYNSYNEQFF | TGTGCCAGCAGTGACTCCTACAACTCCTACAATGAGCAGTTCTTC
. | TRBJ1-3 | . | TRBV11-3 | CASSVFSGNTIYF | TGTGCCAGCAGCGTCTTCTCTGGAAACACCATATATTTT
. | TRBJ2-7 | TRBD1 | TRBV4-3 | CASGPGQGYEQYF | TGCGCCAGCGGGCCGGGACAGGGATACGAGCAGTACTTC
. | TRBJ1-1 | . | TRBV29-1 | CSVEERGTEAFF | TGCAGCGTTGAAGAAAGGGGCACTGAAGCTTTCTTT
. | TRBJ2-3 | . | TRBV19 | CASSMSPDRTDTQYF | TGTGCCAGTAGTATGTCGCCCGATCGCACAGATACGCAGTATTTT
. | TRBJ1-1 | . | TRBV20-1 | CSARQWNTEAFF | TGCAGTGCCCGACAGTGGAACACTGAAGCTTTCTTT
few | TRBJ2-1 | TRBD2 | TRBV7-2 | CASSLGGLAGNEQFF | TGTGCCAGCAGCTTAGGGGGACTAGCTGGCAATGAGCAGTTCTTC
many | TRBJ2-1 | . | TRBV12-5 | CASGPTSYNEQFF | TGTGCTAGTGGCCCCACTAGCTACAATGAGCAGTTCTTC
many | TRBJ1-5 | . | TRBV6-1 | CASRGFLQPQHF | TGTGCCAGCAGGGGGTTCCTTCAGCCCCAGCATTTT
. | TRBJ2-1 | . | TRBV27 | CASSLFLGTYNEQFF | TGTGCCAGCAGTTTGTTTCTAGGGACCTACAATGAGCAGTTCTTC